This T cell receptor beta chain was retrieved from a study of blood T cell repertoires in COVID-19. Study-wide background: T cells, B-cell-depleted T cells, or PBMCs provided the cDNA or gDNA that served as material.

Per the authors' pipeline: The authors estimated nucleated cell counts from reference gene primer amplification. Data came from immunoSEQ multiplex PCR; TCRdb stores just in-frame clones and leaves some out. That table is the source of V, J and clone size, and D and trimming were worked out from the DNA. The table records about 110,000 clones, 84% of them present only once. The V gene end was trimmed by 9 bases and the J gene end by 4 bases; junction bases not matched to a gene: 12. The CDR3 consists of 15 residues. Looked up from germline, CDR1 is MNHEY and CDR2 is SVGAGI. The chain employs TRBV6-5 and TRBJ1-2; 9 nucleotides match TRBD1. Material for sequencing was peripheral blood. The origin of this receptor is a woman between 55 and 75 years old with acute or convalescent COVID-19. This chain's CDR3 is CASIAGQGYSYGYTF. DNA for the CDR3: TGTGCCAGTATAGCCGGACAGGGGTATAGCTATGGCTACACCTTC.